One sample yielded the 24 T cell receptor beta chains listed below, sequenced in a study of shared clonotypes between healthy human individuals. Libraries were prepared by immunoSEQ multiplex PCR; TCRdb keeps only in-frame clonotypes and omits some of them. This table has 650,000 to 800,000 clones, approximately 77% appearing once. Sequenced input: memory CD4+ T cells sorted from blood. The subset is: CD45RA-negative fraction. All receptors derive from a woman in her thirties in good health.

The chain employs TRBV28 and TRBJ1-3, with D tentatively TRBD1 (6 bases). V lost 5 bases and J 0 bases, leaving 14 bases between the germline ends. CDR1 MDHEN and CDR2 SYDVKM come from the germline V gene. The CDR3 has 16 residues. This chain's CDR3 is CASSPWDTSSGNTIYF. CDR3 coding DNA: TGTGCCAGCAGTCCATGGGACACGAGCTCTGGAAACACCATATATTTT.

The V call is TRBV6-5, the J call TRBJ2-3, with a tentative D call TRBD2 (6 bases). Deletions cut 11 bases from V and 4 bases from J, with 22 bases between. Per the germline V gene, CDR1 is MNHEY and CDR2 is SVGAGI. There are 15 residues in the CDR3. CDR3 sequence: CACGRRADLADTQYF. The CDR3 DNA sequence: TGTGCCTGCGGTCGGAGGGCAGATCTGGCAGATACGCAGTATTTT.

As DNA, the CDR3 is TGTGCCAGCAGCTTAGGGTTGGGGGGCTCCGGGGAGCTGTTTTTT. This translates into CASSLGLGGSGELFF. The chain combines TRBV7-2 with TRBJ2-2; the D gene could be TRBD1 or TRBD2 (6 bases each). The CDR3 has 15 residues. Germline CDR1 reads SGHTA; CDR2 reads FQGNSA. The V end was cut by 1 base, the J end by 6 bases, with 12 bases between.

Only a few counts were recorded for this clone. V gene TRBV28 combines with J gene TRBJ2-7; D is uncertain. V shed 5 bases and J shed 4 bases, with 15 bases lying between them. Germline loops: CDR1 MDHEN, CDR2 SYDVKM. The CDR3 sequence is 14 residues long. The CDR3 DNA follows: TGTGCCAGCAGTCAAACCCCCAGGAATTACGAGCAGTACTTC. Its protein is CASSQTPRNYEQYF. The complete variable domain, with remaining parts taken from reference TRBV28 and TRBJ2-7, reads DVKVTQSSRYLVKRTGEKVFLECVQDMDHENMFWYRQDPGLGLRLIYFSYDVKMKEKGDIPEGYSVSREKKERFSLILESASTNQTSMYLCASSQTPRNYEQYFGPGTRLTVT.

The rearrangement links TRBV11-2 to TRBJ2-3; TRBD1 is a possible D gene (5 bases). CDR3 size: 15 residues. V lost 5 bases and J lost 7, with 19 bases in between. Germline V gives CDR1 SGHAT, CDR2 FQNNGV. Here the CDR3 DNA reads TGTGCCAGCAGCCCCCAGATAGGGGCGGATCATACGCAGTATTTT. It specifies CASSPQIGADHTQYF.

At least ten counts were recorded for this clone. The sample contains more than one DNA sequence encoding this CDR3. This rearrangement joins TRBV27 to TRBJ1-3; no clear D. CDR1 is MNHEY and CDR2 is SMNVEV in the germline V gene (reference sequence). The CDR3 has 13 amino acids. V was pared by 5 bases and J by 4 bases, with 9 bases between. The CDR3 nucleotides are TGTGCCAGCAGTCCGTCGGGCGGAAACACCATATATTTT. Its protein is CASSPSGGNTIYF.

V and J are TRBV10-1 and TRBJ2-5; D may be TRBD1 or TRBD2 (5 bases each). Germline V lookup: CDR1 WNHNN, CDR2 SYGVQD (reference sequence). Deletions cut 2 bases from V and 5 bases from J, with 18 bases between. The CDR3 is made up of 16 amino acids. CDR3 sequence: CASSEGTRADGETQYF. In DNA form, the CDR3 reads TGCGCCAGCAGTGAGGGGACCCGGGCGGACGGCGAGACCCAGTACTTC.

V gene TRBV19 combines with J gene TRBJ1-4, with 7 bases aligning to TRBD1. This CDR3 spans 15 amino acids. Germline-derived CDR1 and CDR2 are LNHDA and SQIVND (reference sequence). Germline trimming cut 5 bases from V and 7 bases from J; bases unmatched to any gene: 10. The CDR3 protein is CASSSYRGDGEKLFF. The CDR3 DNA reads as TGTGCCAGTAGTTCCTACAGGGGAGACGGTGAAAAACTGTTTTTT.

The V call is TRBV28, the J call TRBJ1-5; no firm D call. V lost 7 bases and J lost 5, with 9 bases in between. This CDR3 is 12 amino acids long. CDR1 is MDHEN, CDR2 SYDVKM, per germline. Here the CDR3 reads CASTQGDQPQHF. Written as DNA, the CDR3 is TGTGCCAGCACTCAAGGAGATCAGCCCCAGCATTTT.

The CDR3 loop is CASSARPGRRSTTGELFF. The CDR3 nucleotides are TGTGCCAGTAGTGCGCGCCCGGGACGCCGATCGACTACCGGGGAGCTGTTTTTT. This rearrangement joins TRBV19 to TRBJ2-2, with D tentatively TRBD1 or TRBD2 (5 bases each). Germline V gene data show CDR1 as LNHDA and CDR2 as SQIVND (reference sequence). Deletions cut 5 bases from V and 5 bases from J, with 24 bases between. CDR3 length: 18 amino acids. Full variable domain (outside the CDR3, taken from reference TRBV19 and TRBJ2-2): DGGITQSPKYLFRKEGQNVTLSCEQNLNHDAMYWYRQDPGQGLRLIYYSQIVNDFQKGDIAEGYSVSREKKESFPLTVTSAQKNPTAFYLCASSARPGRRSTTGELFFGEGSRLTVL.

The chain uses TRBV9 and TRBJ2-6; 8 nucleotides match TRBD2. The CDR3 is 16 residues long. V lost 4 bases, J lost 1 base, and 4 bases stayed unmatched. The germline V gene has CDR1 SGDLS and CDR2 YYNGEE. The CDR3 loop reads CASSPRGGSGANVLTF. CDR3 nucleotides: TGTGCCAGCAGCCCCCGGGGGGGTTCTGGGGCCAACGTCCTGACTTTC. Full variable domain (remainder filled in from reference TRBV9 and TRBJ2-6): DSGVTQTPKHLITATGQRVTLRCSPRSGDLSVYWYQQSLDQGLQFLIQYYNGEERAKGNILERFSAQQFPDLHSELNLSSLELGDSALYFCASSPRGGSGANVLTFGAGSRLTVL.

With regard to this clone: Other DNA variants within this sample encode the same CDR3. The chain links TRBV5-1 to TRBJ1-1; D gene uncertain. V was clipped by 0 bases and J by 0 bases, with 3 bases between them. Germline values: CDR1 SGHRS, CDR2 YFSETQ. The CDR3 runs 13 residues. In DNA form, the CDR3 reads TGCGCCAGCAGCTTGGGTCTGAACACTGAAGCTTTCTTT. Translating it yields CASSLGLNTEAFF.

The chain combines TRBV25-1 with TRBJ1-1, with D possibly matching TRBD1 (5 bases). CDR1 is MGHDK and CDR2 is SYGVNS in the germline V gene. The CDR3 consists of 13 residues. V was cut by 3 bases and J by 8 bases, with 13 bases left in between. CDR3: CASSEPGDVEAFF. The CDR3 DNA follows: TGTGCCAGCAGTGAGCCTGGGGACGTAGAAGCTTTCTTT.

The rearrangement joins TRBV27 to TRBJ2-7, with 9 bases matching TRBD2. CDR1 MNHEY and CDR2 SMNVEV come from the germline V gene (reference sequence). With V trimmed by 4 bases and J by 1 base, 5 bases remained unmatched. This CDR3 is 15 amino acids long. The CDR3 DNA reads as TGTGCCAGCAGTTATAGCGGGAGTCTTTCCTACGAGCAGTACTTC. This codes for CASSYSGSLSYEQYF.

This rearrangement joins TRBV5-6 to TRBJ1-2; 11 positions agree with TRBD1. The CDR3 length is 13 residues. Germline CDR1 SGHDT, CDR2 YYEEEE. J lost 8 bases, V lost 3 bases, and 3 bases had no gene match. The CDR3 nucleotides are TGTGCCAGCAGCTCGGGACAGGGGGACGGCTACACCTTC. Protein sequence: CASSSGQGDGYTF. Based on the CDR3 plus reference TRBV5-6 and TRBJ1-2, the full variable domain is DAGVTQSPTHLIKTRGQQVTLRCSPKSGHDTVSWYQQALGQGPQFIFQYYEEEERQRGNFPDRFSGHQFPNYSSELNVNALLLGDSALYLCASSSGQGDGYTFGSGTRLTVV.

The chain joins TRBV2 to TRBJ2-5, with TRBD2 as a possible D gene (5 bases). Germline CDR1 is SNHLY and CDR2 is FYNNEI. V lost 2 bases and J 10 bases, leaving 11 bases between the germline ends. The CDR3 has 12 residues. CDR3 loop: CASSEWAEGQYF. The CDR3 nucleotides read TGTGCCAGCAGTGAATGGGCAGAGGGCCAGTACTTC.

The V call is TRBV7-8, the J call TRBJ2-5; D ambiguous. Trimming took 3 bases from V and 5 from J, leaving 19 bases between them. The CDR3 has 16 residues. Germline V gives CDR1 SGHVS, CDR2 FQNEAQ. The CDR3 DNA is TGTGCCAGCAGCTTCAGAGGTTCATCGAGGCGGGAGACCCAGTACTTC. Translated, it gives CASSFRGSSRRETQYF.

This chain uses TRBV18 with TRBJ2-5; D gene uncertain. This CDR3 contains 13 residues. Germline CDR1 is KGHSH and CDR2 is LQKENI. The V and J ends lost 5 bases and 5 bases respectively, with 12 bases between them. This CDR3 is CASSKFSGETQYF. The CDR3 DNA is TGTGCCAGCTCAAAATTTTCTGGGGAGACCCAGTACTTC. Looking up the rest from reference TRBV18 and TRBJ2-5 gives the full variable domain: NAGVMQNPRHLVRRRGQEARLRCSPMKGHSHVYWYRQLPEEGLKFMVYLQKENIIDESGMPKERFSAEFPKEGPSILRIQQVVRGDSAAYFCASSKFSGETQYFGPGTRLLVL.

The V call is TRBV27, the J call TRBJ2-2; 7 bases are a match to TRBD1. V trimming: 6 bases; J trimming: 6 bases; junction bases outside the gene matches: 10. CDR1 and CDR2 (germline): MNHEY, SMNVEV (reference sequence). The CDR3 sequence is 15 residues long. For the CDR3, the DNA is TGTGCCAGCAGACCGAAGACAGGGATCTCCGGGGAGCTGTTTTTT. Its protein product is CASRPKTGISGELFF.

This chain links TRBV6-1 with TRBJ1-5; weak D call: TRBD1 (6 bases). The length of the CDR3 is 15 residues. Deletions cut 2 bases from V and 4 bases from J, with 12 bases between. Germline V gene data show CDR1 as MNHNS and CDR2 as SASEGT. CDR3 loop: CASSEIGGSNQPQHF. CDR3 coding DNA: TGTGCCAGCAGTGAAATAGGGGGGTCGAATCAGCCCCAGCATTTT.

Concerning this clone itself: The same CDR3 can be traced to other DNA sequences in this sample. CDR3 nucleotide sequence: TGTGCCAGCTCACCCTACACAGATACGCAGTATTTT. This sequence encodes CASSPYTDTQYF. This sequence joins TRBV18 and TRBJ2-3; D not certain. This CDR3 is 12 amino acids long. Trimming cost V 3 bases and J 2 bases, with 3 bases left between them. Germline loops: CDR1 KGHSH, CDR2 LQKENI.

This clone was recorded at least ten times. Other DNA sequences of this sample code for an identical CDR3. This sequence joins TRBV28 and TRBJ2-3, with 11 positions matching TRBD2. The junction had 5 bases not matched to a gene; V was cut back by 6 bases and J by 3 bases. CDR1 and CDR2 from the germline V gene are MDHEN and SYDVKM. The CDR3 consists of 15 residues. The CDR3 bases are TGTGCCAGCAGGTCCGGGACTAGCGGAACAGATACGCAGTATTTT. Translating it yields CASRSGTSGTDTQYF.

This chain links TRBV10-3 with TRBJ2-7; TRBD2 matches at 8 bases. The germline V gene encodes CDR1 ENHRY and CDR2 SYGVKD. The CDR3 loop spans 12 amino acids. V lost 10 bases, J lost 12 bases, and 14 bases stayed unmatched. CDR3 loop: CATRGGGGLSYF. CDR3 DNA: TGTGCCACCCGGGGGGGAGGGGGATTATCGTACTTC.

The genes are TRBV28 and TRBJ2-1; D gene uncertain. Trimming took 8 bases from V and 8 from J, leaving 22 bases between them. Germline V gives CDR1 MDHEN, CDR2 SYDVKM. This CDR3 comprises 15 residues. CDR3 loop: CASVPGSGSLDEQFF. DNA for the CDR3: TGTGCCAGCGTCCCGGGCTCGGGCTCGTTGGATGAGCAGTTCTTC.